Below, one T cell receptor (beta chain) is given with its context. Its antigen is undetermined. Read coverage stops 3 residues before the CDR3 terminus; the germline J gene supplies the remainder. The germline V gene has CDR1 SNHLY and CDR2 FYNNEI. The CDR3 runs 12 residues. V lost 6 bases and J 6 bases, leaving 12 bases between the germline ends. This sample is part of a study of T cell clonality in common variable immunodeficiency. General study points: Common variable immunodeficiency TCR beta sequences reportedly had fewer deletions and N-nucleotide insertions.

The repertoire was sequenced with immunoSEQ multiplex PCR; TCRdb's copy has only in-frame clones and lacks some. The table lists roughly 34,000 clones, with no singletons. The specimen sequenced was peripheral blood mononuclear cells. The source is a human donor with common variable immunodeficiency. V usage is TRBV2 and J usage is TRBJ2-7, with D possibly called TRBD1 or TRBD2 (5 bases each). Partial CDR3 DNA: TGTGCCAGCAGCCGGGATCAGGGCGAG. Its translation: CASSRDQGE. The entire CDR3 is CASSRDQGEQYF.